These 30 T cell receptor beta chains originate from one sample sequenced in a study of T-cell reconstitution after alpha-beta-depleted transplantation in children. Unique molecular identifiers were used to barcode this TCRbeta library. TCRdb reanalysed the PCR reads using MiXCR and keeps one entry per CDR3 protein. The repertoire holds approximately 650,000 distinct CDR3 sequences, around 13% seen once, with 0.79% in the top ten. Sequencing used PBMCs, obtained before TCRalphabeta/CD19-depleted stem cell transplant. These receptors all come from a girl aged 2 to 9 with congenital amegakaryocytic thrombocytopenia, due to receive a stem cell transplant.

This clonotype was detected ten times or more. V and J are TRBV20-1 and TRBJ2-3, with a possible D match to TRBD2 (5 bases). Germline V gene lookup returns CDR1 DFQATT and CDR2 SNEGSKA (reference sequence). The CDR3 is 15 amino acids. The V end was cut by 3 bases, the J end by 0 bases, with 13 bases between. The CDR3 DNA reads TGCAGTGCTAGCGGACTGGACCGAAGCACAGATACGCAGTATTTT. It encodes CSASGLDRSTDTQYF.

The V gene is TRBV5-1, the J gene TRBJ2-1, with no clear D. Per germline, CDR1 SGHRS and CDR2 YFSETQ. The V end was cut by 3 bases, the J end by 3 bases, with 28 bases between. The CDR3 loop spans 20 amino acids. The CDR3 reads CASSSDPGPFYSPGYNEQFF. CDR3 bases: TGCGCCAGCAGCTCGGATCCCGGGCCTTTCTATTCTCCCGGCTACAATGAGCAGTTCTTC.

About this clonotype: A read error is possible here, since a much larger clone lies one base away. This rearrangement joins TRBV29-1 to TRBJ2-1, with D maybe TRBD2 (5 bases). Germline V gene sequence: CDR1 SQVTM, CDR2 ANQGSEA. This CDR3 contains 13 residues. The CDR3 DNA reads TGCAGGGTTTTAATCGGGATTTACAATGAGCAGTTCTTC. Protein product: CRVLIGIYNEQFF.

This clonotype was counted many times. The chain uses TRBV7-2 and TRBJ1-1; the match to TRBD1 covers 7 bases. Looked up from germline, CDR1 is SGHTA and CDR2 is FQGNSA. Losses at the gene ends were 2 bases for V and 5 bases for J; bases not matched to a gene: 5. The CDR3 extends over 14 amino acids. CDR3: CASSLRGRFTEAFF. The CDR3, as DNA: TGTGCCAGCAGCTTAAGGGGGCGATTTACTGAAGCTTTCTTT.

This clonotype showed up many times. In DNA, the CDR3 is TGTGCCATCAGTGGGGACACCACAGATACGCAGTATTTT. Translation: CAISGDTTDTQYF. V usage is TRBV10-3 and J usage is TRBJ2-3, with D possibly being TRBD1 (6 bases). The V and J ends lost 4 bases and 2 bases respectively, with 7 bases between them. Germline V gene sequence: CDR1 ENHRY, CDR2 SYGVKD. This CDR3 comprises 13 residues.

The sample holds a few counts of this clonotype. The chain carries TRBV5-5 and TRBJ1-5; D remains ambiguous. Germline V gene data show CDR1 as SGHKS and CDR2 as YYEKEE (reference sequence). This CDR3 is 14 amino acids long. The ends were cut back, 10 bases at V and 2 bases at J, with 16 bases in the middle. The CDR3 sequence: CAPTEGKGNQPQHF. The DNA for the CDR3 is TGTGCCCCCACCGAGGGAAAAGGCAATCAGCCCCAGCATTTT.

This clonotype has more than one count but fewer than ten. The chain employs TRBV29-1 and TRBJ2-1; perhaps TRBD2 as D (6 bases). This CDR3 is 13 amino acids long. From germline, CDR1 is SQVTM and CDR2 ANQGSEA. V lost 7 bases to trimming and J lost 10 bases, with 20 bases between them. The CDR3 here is CSAGGGDEREQFF. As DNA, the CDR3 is TGCAGCGCCGGTGGCGGGGACGAACGGGAGCAGTTCTTC.

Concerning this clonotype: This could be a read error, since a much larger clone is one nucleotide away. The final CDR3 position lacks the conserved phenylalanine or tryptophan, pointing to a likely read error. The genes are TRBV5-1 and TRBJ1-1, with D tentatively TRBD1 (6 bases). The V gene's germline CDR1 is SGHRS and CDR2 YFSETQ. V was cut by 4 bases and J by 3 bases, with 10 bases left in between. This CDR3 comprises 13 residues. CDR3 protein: CASSTGQHTEAFI. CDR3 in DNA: TGCGCCAGCAGCACCGGACAGCACACTGAAGCTTTCATT.

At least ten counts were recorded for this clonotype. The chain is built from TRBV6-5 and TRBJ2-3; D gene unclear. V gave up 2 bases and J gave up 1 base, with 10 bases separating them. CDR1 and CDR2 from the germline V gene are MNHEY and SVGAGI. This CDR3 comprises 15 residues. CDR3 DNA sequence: TGTGCCAGCAGTTACGGTGGGCCAGGCACAGATACGCAGTATTTT. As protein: CASSYGGPGTDTQYF.

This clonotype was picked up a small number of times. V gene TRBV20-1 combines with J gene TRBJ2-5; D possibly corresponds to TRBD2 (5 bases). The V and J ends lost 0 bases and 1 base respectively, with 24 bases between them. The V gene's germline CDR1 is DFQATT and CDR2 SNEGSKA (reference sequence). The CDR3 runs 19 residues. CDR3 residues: CSARDHPFNRGLPQETQYF. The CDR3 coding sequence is TGCAGTGCTAGAGATCACCCCTTTAACCGAGGACTGCCCCAAGAGACCCAGTACTTC.

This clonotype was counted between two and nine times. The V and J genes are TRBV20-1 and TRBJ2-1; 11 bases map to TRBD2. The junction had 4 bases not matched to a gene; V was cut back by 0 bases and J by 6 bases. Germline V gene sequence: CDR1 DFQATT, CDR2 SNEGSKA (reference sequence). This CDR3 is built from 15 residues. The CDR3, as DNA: TGCAGTGCTAGAGATTCTGGGACTAGCGGCAATGAGCAGTTCTTC. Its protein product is CSARDSGTSGNEQFF.

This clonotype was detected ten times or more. The DNA of the CDR3 is TGCAGTGCTAGTATATCCTCTGGGGCCAACGTCCTGACTTTC. It translates to CSASISSGANVLTF. This chain joins TRBV20-1 and TRBJ2-6, with D uncertain. This CDR3 spans 14 amino acids. CDR1 is DFQATT and CDR2 is SNEGSKA in the germline V gene (reference sequence). Trimming stripped 3 bases from V and 0 bases from J, with 6 bases between.

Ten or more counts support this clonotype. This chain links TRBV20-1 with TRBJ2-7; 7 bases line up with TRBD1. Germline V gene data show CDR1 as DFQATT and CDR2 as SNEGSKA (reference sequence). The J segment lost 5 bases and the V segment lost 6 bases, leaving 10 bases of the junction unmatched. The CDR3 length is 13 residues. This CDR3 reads CSALPGQYHEQYF. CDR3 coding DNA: TGCAGTGCCCTCCCGGGACAGTACCACGAGCAGTACTTC.

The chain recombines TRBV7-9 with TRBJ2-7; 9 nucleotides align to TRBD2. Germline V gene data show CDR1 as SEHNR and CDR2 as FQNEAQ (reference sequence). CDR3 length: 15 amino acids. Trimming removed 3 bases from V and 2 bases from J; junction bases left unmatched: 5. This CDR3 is CASSFPAGGAYEQYF. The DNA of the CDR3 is TGTGCCAGCAGCTTTCCAGCGGGAGGCGCCTACGAGCAGTACTTC.

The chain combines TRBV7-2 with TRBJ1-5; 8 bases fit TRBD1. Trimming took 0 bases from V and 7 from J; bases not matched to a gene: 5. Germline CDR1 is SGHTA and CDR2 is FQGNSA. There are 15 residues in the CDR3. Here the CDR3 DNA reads TGTGCCAGCAGCTTAGCCCCGACAGGGGTCCAGCCCCAGCATTTT. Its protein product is CASSLAPTGVQPQHF.

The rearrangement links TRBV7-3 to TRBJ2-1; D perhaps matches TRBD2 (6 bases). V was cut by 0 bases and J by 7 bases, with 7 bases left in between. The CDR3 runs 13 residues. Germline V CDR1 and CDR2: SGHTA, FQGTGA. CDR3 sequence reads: CASSLTEGNEQFF. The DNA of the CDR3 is TGTGCCAGCAGCTTAACGGAGGGAAATGAGCAGTTCTTC.

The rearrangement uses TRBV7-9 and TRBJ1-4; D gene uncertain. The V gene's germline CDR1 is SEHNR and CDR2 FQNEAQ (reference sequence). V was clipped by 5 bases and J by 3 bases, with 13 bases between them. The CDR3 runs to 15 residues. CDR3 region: CASSPDRGPNEKLFF. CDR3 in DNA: TGTGCCAGCAGCCCCGACCGGGGTCCTAATGAAAAACTGTTTTTT. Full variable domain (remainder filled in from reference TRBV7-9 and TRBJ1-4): DTGVSQNPRHKITKRGQNVTFRCDPISEHNRLYWYRQTLGQGPEFLTYFQNEAQLEKSRLLSDRFSAERPKGSFSTLEIQRTEQGDSAMYLCASSPDRGPNEKLFFGSGTQLSVL.

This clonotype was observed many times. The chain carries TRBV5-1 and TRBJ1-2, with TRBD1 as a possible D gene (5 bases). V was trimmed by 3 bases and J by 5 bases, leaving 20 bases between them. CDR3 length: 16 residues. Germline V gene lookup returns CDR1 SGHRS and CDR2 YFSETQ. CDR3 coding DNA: TGCGCCAGCAGCTCTTACGGGACGCTCAAATGGTATGGCTACACCTTC. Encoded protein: CASSSYGTLKWYGYTF.

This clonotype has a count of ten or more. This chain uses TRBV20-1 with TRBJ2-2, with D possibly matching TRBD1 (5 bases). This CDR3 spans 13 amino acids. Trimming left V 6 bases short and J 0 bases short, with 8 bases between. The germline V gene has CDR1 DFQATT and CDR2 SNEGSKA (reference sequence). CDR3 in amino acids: CSADSPNTGELFF. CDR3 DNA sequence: TGCAGTGCCGACAGCCCGAACACCGGGGAGCTGTTTTTT.

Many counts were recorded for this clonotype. CDR3 DNA: TGCAGCGCCAGGAAGGACGGCGGTTACAATGAGCAGTTCTTC. Its protein is CSARKDGGYNEQFF. The J gene is TRBJ2-1, the V gene TRBV29-1, with D unresolved. The germline V gene has CDR1 SQVTM and CDR2 ANQGSEA. The CDR3 loop spans 14 amino acids. V lost 7 bases and J lost 4, with 17 bases in between.

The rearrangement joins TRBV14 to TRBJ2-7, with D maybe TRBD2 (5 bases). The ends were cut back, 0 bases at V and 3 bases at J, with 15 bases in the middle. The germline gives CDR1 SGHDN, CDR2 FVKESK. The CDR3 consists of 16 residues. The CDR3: CASSQDNPPGYYEQYF. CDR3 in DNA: TGTGCCAGCAGCCAAGATAACCCCCCGGGATACTACGAGCAGTACTTC. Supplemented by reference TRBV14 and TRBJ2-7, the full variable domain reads EAGVTQFPSHSVIEKGQTVTLRCDPISGHDNLYWYRRVMGKEIKFLLHFVKESKQDESGMPNNRFLAERTGGTYSTLKVQPAELEDSGVYFCASSQDNPPGYYEQYFGPGTRLTVT.

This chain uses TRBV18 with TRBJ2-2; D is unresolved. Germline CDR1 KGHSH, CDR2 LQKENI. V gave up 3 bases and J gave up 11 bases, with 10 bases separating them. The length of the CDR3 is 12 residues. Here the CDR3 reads CASSPGTRELFF. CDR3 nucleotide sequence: TGTGCCAGCTCACCGGGAACCCGAGAGCTGTTTTTT.

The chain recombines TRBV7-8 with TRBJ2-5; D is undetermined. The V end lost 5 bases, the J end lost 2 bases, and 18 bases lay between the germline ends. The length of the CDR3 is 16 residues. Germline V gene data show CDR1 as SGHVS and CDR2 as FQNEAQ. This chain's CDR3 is CASSRIVTNWQETQYF. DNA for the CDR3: TGTGCCAGCAGCCGAATAGTTACTAACTGGCAAGAGACCCAGTACTTC.

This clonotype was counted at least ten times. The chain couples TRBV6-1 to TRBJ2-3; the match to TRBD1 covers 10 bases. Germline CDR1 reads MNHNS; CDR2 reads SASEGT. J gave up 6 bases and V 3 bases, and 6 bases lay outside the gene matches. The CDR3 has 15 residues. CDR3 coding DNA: TGTGCCAGCAGTGATGTGGGGGACAGGGGCGATACGCAGTATTTT. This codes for CASSDVGDRGDTQYF.

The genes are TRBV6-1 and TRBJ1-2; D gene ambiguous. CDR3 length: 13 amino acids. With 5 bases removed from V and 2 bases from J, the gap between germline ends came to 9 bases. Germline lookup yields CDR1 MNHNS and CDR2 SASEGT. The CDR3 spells CASSRRRNYGYTF. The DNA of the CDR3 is TGTGCCAGCAGTCGACGACGGAACTATGGCTACACCTTC.

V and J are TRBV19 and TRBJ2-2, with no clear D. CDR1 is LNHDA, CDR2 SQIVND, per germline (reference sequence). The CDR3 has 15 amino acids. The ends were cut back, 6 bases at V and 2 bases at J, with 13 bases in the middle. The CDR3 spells CASRKTVANTGELFF. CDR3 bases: TGTGCCAGTAGAAAGACGGTAGCTAACACCGGGGAGCTGTTTTTT.

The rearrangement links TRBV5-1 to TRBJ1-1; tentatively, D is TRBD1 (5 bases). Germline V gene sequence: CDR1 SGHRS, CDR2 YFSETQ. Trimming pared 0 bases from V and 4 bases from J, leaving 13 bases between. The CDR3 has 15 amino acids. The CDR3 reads CASSLVLGASTEAFF. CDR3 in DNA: TGCGCCAGCAGCTTGGTTCTAGGGGCGAGCACTGAAGCTTTCTTT.

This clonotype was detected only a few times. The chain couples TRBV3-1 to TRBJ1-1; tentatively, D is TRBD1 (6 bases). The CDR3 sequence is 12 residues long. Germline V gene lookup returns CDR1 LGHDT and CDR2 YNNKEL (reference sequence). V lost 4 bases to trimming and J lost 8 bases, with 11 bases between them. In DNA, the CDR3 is TGTGCCAGCAGCCTCCTACAGGGAGAAGCTTTCTTT. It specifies CASSLLQGEAFF.

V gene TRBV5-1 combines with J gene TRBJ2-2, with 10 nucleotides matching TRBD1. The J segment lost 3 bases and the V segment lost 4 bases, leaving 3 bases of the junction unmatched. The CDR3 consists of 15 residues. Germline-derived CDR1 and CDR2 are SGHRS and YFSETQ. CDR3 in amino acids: CASSRGTGDTGELFF. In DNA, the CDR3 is TGCGCCAGCAGCCGGGGGACAGGGGACACCGGGGAGCTGTTTTTT.

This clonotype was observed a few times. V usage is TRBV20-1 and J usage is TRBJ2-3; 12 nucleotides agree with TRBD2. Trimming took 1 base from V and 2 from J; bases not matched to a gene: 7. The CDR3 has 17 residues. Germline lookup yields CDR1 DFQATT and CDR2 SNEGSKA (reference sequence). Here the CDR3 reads CSARVPRLAGVTDTQYF. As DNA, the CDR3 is TGCAGTGCTAGAGTCCCGAGACTAGCGGGAGTCACAGATACGCAGTATTTT.